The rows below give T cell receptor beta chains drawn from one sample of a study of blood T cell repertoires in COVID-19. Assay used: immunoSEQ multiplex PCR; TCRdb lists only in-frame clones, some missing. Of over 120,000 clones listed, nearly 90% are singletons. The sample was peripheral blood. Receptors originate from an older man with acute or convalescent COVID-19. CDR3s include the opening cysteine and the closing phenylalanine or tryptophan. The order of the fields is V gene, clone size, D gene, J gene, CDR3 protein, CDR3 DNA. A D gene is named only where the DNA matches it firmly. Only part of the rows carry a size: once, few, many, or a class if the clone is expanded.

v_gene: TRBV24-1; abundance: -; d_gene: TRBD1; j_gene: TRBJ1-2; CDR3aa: CATSERTGEGYTF; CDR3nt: TGTGCCACCAGTGAACGAACAGGGGAAGGCTACACCTTC
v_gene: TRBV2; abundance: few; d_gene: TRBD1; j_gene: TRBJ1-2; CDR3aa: CALTGTGNGYTF; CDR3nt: TGTGCCCTTACCGGGACAGGGAATGGCTACACCTTC
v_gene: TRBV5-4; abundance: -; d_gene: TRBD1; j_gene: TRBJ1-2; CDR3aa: CASSPITPTGFGYTF; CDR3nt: TGTGCCAGCAGCCCCATAACGCCGACAGGGTTCGGCTACACCTTC
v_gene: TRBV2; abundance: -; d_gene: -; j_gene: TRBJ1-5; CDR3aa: CASSNTMGSQPQHF; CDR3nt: TGTGCCAGCAGTAATACAATGGGCAGTCAGCCCCAGCATTTT
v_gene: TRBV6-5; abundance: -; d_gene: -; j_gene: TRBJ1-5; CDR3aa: CASSLGQSGQPQHF; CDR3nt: TGTGCCAGCAGCCTTGGACAGAGTGGTCAGCCCCAGCATTTT
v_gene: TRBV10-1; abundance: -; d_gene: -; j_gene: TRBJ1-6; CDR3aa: CASSQGSSYNSPLHF; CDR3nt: TGCGCCAGTTCTCAGGGGAGCTCCTATAATTCACCCCTCCACTTT
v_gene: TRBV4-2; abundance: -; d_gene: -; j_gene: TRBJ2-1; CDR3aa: CASSQGLAAYNEQFF; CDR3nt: TGTGCCAGCAGCCAGGGATTAGCGGCCTACAATGAGCAGTTCTTC
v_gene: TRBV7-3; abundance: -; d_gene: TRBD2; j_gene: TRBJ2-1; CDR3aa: CASSLRLAGGDEQFF; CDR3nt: TGTGCCAGCAGCTTAAGGTTAGCGGGAGGGGATGAGCAGTTCTTC
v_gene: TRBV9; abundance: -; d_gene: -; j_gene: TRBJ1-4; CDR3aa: CASSVPGGQELFF; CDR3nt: TGTGCCAGCAGCGTACCTGGGGGCCAGGAACTGTTTTTT
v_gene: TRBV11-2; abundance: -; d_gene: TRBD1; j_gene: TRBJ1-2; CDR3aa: CASSPGTGPYGYTF; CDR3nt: TGTGCCAGCAGCCCGGGGACAGGGCCCTATGGCTACACCTTC
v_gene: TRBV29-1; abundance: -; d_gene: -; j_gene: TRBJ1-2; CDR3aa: CSAQGGVSYGYTF; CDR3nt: TGCAGCGCTCAAGGGGGGGTCAGCTATGGCTACACCTTC
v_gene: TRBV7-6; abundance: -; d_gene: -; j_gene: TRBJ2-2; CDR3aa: CASSSQTLNTGELFF; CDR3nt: TGTGCCAGCAGCTCACAGACCCTGAACACCGGGGAGCTGTTTTTT
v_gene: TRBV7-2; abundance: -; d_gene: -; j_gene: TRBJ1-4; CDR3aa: CASSLDTGFAKLFF; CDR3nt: TGTGCCAGCAGCTTAGACACAGGATTTGCAAAACTGTTTTTT
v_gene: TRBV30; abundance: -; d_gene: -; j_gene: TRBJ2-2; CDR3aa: CAWSDRGRNTGELFF; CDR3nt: TGTGCCTGGAGTGATCGGGGGAGGAACACCGGGGAGCTGTTTTTT
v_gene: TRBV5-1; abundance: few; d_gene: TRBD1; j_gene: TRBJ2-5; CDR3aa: CASSFTGGQETQYF; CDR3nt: TGCGCCAGCAGCTTTACAGGGGGCCAAGAGACCCAGTACTTC
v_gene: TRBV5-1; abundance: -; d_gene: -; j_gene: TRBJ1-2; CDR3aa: CASSLAGANYGYTF; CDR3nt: TGCGCCAGCAGCTTGGCAGGGGCCAACTATGGCTACACCTTC
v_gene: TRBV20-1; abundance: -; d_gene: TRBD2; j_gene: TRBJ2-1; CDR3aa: CSARAGGEQFF; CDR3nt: TGCAGTGCTAGAGCGGGGGGTGAGCAGTTCTTC
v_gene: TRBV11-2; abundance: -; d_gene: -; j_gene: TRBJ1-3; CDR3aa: CASSLAPGAGYTIYF; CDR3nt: TGTGCCAGCAGCTTAGCCCCAGGTGCGGGGTACACCATATATTTT
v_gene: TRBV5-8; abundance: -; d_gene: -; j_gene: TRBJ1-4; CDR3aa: CASSLGADSLNEKLFF; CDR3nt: TGTGCCAGCAGCTTAGGGGCTGACAGCCTTAATGAAAAACTGTTTTTT
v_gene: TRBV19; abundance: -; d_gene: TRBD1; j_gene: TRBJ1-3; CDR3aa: CASSMLQGPLTF; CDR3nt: TGTGCCAGTAGTATGTTACAGGGGCCACTCACTTTT
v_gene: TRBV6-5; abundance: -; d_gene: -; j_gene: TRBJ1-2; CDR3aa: CASSYAQGGDYGYTF; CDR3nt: TGTGCCAGCAGTTACGCGCAGGGTGGAGACTATGGCTACACCTTC
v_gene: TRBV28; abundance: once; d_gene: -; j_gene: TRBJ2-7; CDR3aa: CASKLRQGRYEQYF; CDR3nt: TGTGCCAGCAAATTAAGGCAGGGTCGGTACGAGCAGTACTTC
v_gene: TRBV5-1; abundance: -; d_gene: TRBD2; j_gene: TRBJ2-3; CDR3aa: CASSLDRRGGAYTQYF; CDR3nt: TGCGCCAGCAGCTTGGATAGGCGCGGGGGGGCGTATACGCAGTATTTT
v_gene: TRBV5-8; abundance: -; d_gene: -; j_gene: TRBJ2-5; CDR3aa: CASSHQLREAETQYF; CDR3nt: TGTGCCAGCAGCCACCAATTGCGGGAAGCAGAGACCCAGTACTTC
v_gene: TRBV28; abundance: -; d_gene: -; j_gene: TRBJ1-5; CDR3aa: CASSLAGDNQPQHF; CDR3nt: TGTGCCAGCAGTTTAGCCGGGGACAATCAGCCCCAGCATTTT
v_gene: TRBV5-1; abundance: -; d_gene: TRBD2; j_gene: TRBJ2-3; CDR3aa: CASSLGLATDTQYF; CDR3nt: TGCGCCAGCAGCTTGGGACTAGCCACAGATACGCAGTATTTT
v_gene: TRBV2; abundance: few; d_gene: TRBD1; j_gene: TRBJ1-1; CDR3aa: CASRGDSNEAEAFF; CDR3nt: TGTGCCAGCAGAGGGGACAGCAATGAGGCTGAAGCTTTCTTT
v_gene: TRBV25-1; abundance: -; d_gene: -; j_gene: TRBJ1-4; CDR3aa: CASKGWGSPTNEKLFF; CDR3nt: TGTGCCAGCAAGGGGTGGGGATCTCCAACTAATGAAAAACTGTTTTTT
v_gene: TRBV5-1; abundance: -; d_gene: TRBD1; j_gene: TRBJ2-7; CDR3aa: CASSRTLGQGSSYEQYF; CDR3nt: TGCGCCAGCAGTAGAACCCTCGGACAGGGAAGCTCCTACGAGCAGTACTTC
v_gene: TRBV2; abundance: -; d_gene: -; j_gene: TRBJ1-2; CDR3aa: CASSDRPGNYGYTF; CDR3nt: TGTGCCAGCAGTGACCGCCCGGGTAACTATGGCTACACCTTC
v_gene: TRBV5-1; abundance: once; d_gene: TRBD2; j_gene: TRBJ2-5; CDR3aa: CASSPGLAVTETQYF; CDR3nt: TGCGCCAGCAGCCCGGGACTAGCGGTCACCGAGACCCAGTACTTC
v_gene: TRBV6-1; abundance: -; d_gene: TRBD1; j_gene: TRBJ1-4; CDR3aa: CASSEALWNRGEKLFF; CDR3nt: TGTGCCAGCAGTGAAGCGCTCTGGAACAGGGGAGAAAAACTGTTTTTT
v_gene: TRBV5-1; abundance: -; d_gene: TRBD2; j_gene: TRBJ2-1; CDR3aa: CASSLRMGLASTTGYNEQFF; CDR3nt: TGCGCCAGCAGCTTAAGGATGGGACTAGCGTCCACCACGGGCTACAATGAGCAGTTCTTC
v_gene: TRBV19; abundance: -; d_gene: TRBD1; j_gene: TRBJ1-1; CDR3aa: CASSAQGVTTEAFF; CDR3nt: TGTGCCAGTAGTGCACAGGGGGTAACCACTGAAGCTTTCTTT
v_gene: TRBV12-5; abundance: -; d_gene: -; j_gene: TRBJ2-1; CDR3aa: CASGSGVGGYNEQFF; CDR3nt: TGTGCTAGTGGCAGCGGGGTAGGGGGCTACAATGAGCAGTTCTTC
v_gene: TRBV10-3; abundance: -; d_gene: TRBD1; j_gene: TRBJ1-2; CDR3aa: CAITPGQLYGYTF; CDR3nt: TGTGCCATCACCCCGGGACAGCTCTATGGCTACACCTTC
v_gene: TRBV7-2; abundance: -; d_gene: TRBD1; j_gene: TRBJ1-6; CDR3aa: CASSSIGQGLPPLHF; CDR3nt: TGTGCCAGCAGCTCCATAGGACAGGGGTTGCCACCCCTCCACTTT
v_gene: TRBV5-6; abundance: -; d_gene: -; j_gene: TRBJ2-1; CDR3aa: CASSLPWGDNEQFF; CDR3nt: TGTGCCAGCAGCTTGCCTTGGGGAGACAATGAGCAGTTCTTC
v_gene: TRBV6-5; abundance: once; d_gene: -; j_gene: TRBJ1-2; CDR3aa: CASSYVRGYGYTF; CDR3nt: TGTGCCAGCAGTTACGTGAGGGGGTATGGCTACACCTTC
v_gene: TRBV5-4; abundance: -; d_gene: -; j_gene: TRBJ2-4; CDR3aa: CASSLGQSKNIQYF; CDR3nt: TGTGCCAGCAGCTTGGGACAATCCAAAAACATTCAGTACTTC
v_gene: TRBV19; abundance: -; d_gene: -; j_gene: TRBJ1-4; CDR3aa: CASSIIRRKESSNEKLFF; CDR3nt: TGTGCCAGTAGTATAATTAGGCGGAAGGAAAGCTCAAATGAAAAACTGTTTTTT
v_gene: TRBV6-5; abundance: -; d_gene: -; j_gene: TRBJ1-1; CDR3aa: CASSYSSRGPNTEAFF; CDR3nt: TGTGCCAGCAGTTACTCGAGCAGGGGCCCGAACACTGAAGCTTTCTTT
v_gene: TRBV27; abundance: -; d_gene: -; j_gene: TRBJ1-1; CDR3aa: CASSVSWRGEAFF; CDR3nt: TGTGCCAGCAGTGTCTCCTGGAGGGGTGAAGCTTTCTTT
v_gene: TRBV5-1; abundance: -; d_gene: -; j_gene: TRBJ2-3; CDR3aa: CASSLGDFRSSTDTQYF; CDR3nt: TGCGCCAGCAGCTTGGGAGATTTCCGGTCTAGCACAGATACGCAGTATTTT
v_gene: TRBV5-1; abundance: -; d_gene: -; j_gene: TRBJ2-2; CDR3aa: CASSLRGTNTGELFF; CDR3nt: TGCGCCAGCAGCTTGAGAGGGACGAACACCGGGGAGCTGTTTTTT
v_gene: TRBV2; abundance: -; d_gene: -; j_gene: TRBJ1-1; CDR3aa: CASSSKGGATEAFF; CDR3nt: TGTGCCAGCAGTTCCAAGGGGGGGGCCACTGAAGCTTTCTTT
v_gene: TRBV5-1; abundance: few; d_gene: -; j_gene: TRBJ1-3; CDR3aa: CASSVQGKSGNTIYF; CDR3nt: TGCGCCAGCAGCGTTCAGGGGAAGTCTGGAAACACCATATATTTT
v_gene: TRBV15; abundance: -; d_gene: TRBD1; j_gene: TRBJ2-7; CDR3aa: CATSRGPGQGKQSSKYEQYF; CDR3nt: TGTGCCACCAGCAGAGGACCGGGACAGGGGAAACAATCGAGCAAGTACGAGCAGTACTTC
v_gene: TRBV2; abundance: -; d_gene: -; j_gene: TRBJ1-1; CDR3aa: CASIKGKGTEAFF; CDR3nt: TGTGCCAGCATTAAGGGGAAGGGCACTGAAGCTTTCTTT
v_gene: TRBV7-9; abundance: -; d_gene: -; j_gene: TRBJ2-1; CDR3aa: CASSLGVSDRYSYNEQFF; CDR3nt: TGTGCCAGCAGCTTAGGGGTAAGCGACAGATACTCCTACAATGAGCAGTTCTTC
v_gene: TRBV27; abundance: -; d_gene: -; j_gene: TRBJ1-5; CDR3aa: CASAPSQPQHF; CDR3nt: TGTGCCAGCGCCCCCAGTCAGCCCCAGCATTTT
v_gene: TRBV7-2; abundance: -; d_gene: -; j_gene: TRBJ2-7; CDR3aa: CASSLGGVTYEQYF; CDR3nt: TGTGCCAGCAGCTTAGGGGGGGTGACCTACGAGCAGTACTTC
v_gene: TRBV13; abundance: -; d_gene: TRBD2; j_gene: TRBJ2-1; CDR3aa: CASSLVTSGGKYNEQFF; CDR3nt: TGTGCCAGCAGCTTAGTGACTAGCGGGGGGAAATACAATGAGCAGTTCTTC
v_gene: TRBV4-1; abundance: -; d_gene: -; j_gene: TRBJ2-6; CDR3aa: CASSQNQVSSGANVLTF; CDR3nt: TGCGCCAGCAGCCAGAACCAGGTCAGCTCTGGGGCCAACGTCCTGACTTTC
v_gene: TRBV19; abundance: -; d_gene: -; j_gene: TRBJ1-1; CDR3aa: CASSSGRGTEAFF; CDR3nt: TGTGCCAGTAGTAGTGGGCGCGGGACTGAAGCTTTCTTT
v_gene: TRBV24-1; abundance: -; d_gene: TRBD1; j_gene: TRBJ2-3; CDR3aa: CATSETGGWTDTQYF; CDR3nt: TGTGCCACCAGTGAGACAGGGGGCTGGACAGATACGCAGTATTTT
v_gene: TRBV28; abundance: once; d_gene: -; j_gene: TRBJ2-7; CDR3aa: CASNNVAGSPSEQYF; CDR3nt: TGTGCCAGCAACAACGTGGCAGGGTCCCCCTCCGAGCAGTACTTC
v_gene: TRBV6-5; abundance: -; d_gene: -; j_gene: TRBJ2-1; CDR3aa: CASRARGSYNEQFF; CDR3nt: TGTGCCAGCAGGGCGCGGGGATCCTACAATGAGCAGTTCTTC
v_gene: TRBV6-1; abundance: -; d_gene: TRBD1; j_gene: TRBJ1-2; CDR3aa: CASSDNFGTGQGYTF; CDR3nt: TGTGCCAGCAGTGACAATTTTGGGACAGGGCAAGGCTACACCTTC